Shown below are 3 T cell receptor beta chains from a single sample sequenced in a study of CD4+ T cells in melanoma. Only in-frame clones appear in the TCRdb table, and some are missing; sequencing was by immunoSEQ multiplex PCR. The data hold about 14,000 clones, with over 55% observed a single time. The sequenced sample consisted of cells from a culture (not recorded whether cultured in vitro). These receptors all come from a human donor with melanoma.

The DNA for the CDR3 is TGTGCCAGCAGTTTTACCGAGACCAACAATCAGCCCCAGCATTTT. Its translation: CASSFTETNNQPQHF. The V gene is TRBV6-1, the J gene TRBJ1-5, with D uncertain. V gave up 5 bases and J gave up 3 bases, with 14 bases separating them. CDR1 MNHNS and CDR2 SASEGT come from the germline V gene. There are 15 residues in the CDR3.

The V gene is TRBV7-9, the J gene TRBJ2-1; 7 bases agree with TRBD1. Germline V gene lookup returns CDR1 SEHNR and CDR2 FQNEAQ (reference sequence). This CDR3 is 16 amino acids long. J was trimmed by 4 bases and V by 1 base; bases with no gene match: 7. The CDR3 sequence: CASSLVGTDRYNEQFF. Here the CDR3 DNA reads TGTGCCAGCAGCTTAGTAGGGACAGATAGATACAATGAGCAGTTCTTC.

This clone has a single count. The chain uses TRBV5-1 and TRBJ1-4; the D gene is possibly TRBD1 (5 bases). Trimming left V 0 bases short and J 8 bases short, with 14 bases between. The CDR3 is 15 amino acids. The germline V gene encodes CDR1 SGHRS and CDR2 YFSETQ. The CDR3 region has the DNA TGCGCCAGCAGCTTGGGTGGCCAGGGTAGCGAAAAACTGTTTTTT. Translated: CASSLGGQGSEKLFF.